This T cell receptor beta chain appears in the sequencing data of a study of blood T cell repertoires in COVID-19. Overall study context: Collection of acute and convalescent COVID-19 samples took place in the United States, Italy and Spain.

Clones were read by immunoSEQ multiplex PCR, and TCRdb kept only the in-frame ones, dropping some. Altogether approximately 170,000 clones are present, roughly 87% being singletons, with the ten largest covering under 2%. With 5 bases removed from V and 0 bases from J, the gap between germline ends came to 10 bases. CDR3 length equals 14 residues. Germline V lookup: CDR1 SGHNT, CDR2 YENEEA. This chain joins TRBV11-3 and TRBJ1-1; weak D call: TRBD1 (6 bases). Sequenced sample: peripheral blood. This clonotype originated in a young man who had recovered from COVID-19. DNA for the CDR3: TGTGCCAGCAGCCCGGACAGACTGAACACTGAAGCTTTCTTT. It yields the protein CASSPDRLNTEAFF.